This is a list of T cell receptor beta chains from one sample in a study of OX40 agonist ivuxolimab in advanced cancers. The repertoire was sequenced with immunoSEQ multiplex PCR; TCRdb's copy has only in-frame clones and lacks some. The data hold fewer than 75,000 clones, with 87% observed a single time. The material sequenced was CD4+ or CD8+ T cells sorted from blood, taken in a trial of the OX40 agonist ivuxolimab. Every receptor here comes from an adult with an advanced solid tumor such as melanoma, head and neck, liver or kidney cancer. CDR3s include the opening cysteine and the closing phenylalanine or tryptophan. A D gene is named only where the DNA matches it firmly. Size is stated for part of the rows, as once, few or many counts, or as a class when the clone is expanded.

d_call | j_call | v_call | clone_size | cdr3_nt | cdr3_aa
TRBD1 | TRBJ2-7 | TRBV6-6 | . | TGTGCCAGCAGACCCAGGACCGGGACAGCAAGTCCTCGGCAGTACTTC | CASRPRTGTASPRQYF
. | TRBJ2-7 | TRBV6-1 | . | TGTGCCAGCAGTGAAGCGCGGGTAGCGGTGACCTACGAGCAGTACTTC | CASSEARVAVTYEQYF
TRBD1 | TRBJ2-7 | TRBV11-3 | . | TGTGCCAGCACTTGGGCCAGACAGGGACAGTTCTACGAGCAGTACTTC | CASTWARQGQFYEQYF
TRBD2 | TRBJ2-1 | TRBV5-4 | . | TGTGCCAGCAGCCCCCCTAGCGGGAGGGCCTCCAATGAGCAGTTCTTC | CASSPPSGRASNEQFF
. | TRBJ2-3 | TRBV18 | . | TGTGCCAGCTCACCACGGCCAACCGCTAGCACAGATACGCAGTATTTT | CASSPRPTASTDTQYF
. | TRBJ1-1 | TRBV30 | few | TGTGCCTGGAGCGTGGACTTGAACACTGAAGCTTTCTTT | CAWSVDLNTEAFF
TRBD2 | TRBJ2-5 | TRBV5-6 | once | TGTGCCAGCAACCGGGGGGTACAAGAGACCCAGTACTTC | CASNRGVQETQYF
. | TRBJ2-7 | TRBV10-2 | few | TGCGCCAGCAAAGCGGGACAGGTTCGTCACGAGCAGTACTTC | CASKAGQVRHEQYF
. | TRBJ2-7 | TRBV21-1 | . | TGTGCCAGCAGGAAGGGGAAAAGGGGGCGCAACTACGAGCAGTACTTC | CASRKGKRGRNYEQYF
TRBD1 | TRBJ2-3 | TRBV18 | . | TGTGCCAGCTCACCGTCCCGGGACAGGGCGTTTGACGTGGGTATTGGCACAGATACGCAGTATTTT | CASSPSRDRAFDVGIGTDTQYF
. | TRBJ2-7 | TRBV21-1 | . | TGTGCCAGCAGCAAAGCAAGACAGGGGAGCTCCTACGAGCAGTACTTC | CASSKARQGSSYEQYF
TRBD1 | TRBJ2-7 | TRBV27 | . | TGTGCCAGCAGTTTACGACAGGGGGCCTCTTACGAGCAGTACTTC | CASSLRQGASYEQYF
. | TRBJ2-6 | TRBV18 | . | TGTGCCAGCTCACCACAGCTGAGCTCTGGGGCCAACGTCCTGACTTTC | CASSPQLSSGANVLTF
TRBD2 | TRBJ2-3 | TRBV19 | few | TGTGCCAGTAGTACAACTAGCGCATCAGATACGCAGTATTTT | CASSTTSASDTQYF
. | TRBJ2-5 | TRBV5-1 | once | TGCGCCAGCAGCTTGCTCCGTCAGGAGACCCAGTACTTC | CASSLLRQETQYF
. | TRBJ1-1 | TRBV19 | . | TGTGCCAGTACTCCAGGGGCAGTAGGAAACACTGAAGCTTTCTTT | CASTPGAVGNTEAFF
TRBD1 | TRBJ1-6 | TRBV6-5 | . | TGTGCCAGCGCGCGGACAGGGAGGAATTCACCCCTCCACTTT | CASARTGRNSPLHF
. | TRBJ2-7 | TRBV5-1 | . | TGCGCCAGCAGCCAAGGGACCCTTTCCTACGAGCAGTACTTC | CASSQGTLSYEQYF
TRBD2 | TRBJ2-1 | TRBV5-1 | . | TGCGCCAGCAGCTTTGTAGCGGGAAGATTTTACAATGAGCAGTTCTTC | CASSFVAGRFYNEQFF
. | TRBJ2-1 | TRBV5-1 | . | TGCGCCAGCAGCGGTCAGCCCCAGGGGACGGGCGGAGGTGAGCAGTTCTTC | CASSGQPQGTGGGEQFF
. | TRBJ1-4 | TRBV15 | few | TGTGCCACCAGCAGGAGGGCGGTACGAGATGAAAAACTGTTTTTT | CATSRRAVRDEKLFF
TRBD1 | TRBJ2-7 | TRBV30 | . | TGTGCCTGGAGTGTAGCAGGGGGCTACGAGCAGTACTTC | CAWSVAGGYEQYF
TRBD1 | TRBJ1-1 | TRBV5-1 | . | TGCGCCAGCAGCCTTGGATACAGGGACAGGGAGACGCCTGCGGCTTTCTTT | CASSLGYRDRETPAAFF
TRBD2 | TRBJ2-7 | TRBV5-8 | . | TGTGCCAGCAGCAAGATAGCGGGAGTGGCCTACGAGCAGTACTTC | CASSKIAGVAYEQYF
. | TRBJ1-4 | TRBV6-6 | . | TGTGCCAGCAGTTACAGGATAAAACTGTTTTTT | CASSYRIKLFF
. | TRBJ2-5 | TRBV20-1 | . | TGCAGTGCTAGTCAGGGAGAGACCCAGTACTTC | CSASQGETQYF
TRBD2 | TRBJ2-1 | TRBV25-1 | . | TGTGCCAGCAGTGGCCCCGCCGGTCTAGCGGGATACAATGAGCAGTTCTTC | CASSGPAGLAGYNEQFF
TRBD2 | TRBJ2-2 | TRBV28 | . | TGTGCCAGCAGTACCCCCAGCGGGAGCGACACCGGGGAGCTGTTTTTT | CASSTPSGSDTGELFF
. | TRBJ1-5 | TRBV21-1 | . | TGTGCCCGACCGGGGACGGCTCAGCCCCAGCATTTT | CARPGTAQPQHF
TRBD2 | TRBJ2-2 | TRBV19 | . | TGTGCCAGTAACCCACCGGGACTAGCGGGAAACACCGGGGAGCTGTTTTTT | CASNPPGLAGNTGELFF
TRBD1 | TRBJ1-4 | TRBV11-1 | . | TGTGCCACCGGACAGCCAGGGGGAAAACTGTTTTTT | CATGQPGGKLFF